This passage covers 28 T cell receptor beta chains from one sample sequenced in a study of CD8+ T cells in alopecia areata. Stated treatment: oral pan-JAK inhibitor, 5-10 mg twice daily. RNA, once extracted, was reverse transcribed into cDNA for use as the sequencing template. The data were produced by immunoSEQ multiplex PCR, yet TCRdb's version contains in-frame clones alone and is incomplete. The sample has about 190,000 clones; 60% are singletons. The source was CD4+ T cells sorted from blood, collected at week 4, from a patient treated with tofacitinib. The origin of the receptors is a human donor with alopecia areata.

The chain's CDR3 is CIAGSSYNEQFF. The CDR3 bases are TGCATAGCGGGAAGCTCCTACAATGAGCAGTTCTTC. V gene TRBV29-1 combines with J gene TRBJ2-1; 8 nucleotides agree with TRBD2. CDR1 and CDR2 from the germline V gene are SQVTM and ANQGSEA. The CDR3 is made up of 12 amino acids.

The chain employs TRBV10-3 and TRBJ1-1; 10 bases align to TRBD1. The CDR3 covers 17 residues. Unmatched junction bases numbered 12, after V lost 8 bases and J lost 0 bases. Germline values: CDR1 ENHRY, CDR2 SYGVKD. The DNA for the CDR3 is TGTGCCATCGCGGGGGACAGGGGTTTGATCATGAACACTGAAGCTTTCTTT. Translated: CAIAGDRGLIMNTEAFF.

The chain recombines TRBV29-1 with TRBJ2-4, with D possibly matching TRBD2 (6 bases). The germline CDR1 and CDR2 sequences are SQVTM and ANQGSEA. This CDR3 is 15 amino acids long. The V end lost 7 bases, the J end lost 1 base, and 17 bases lay between the germline ends. CDR3: CSDSPGRGAKNIQYF. The CDR3 DNA is TGCAGCGACTCTCCGGGACGGGGGGCCAAAAACATTCAGTACTTC.

The V and J genes are TRBV6-1 and TRBJ1-5; weak D call: TRBD1 (5 bases). CDR3 length: 16 residues. The ends were cut back, 2 bases at V and 2 bases at J, with 13 bases in the middle. The V gene's germline CDR1 is MNHNS and CDR2 SASEGT. This chain's CDR3 is CASSEIWGLGNQPQHF. Here the CDR3 DNA reads TGTGCCAGCAGTGAAATCTGGGGCTTGGGCAATCAGCCCCAGCATTTT.

This clone was seen a handful of times. V gene TRBV18 combines with J gene TRBJ1-1; D call uncertain. V lost 7 bases and J 1 base, leaving 10 bases between the germline ends. Germline-derived CDR1 and CDR2 are KGHSH and LQKENI. The CDR3 length is 13 residues. CDR3 amino acids: CASWEGANTEAFF. The DNA of the CDR3 is TGTGCCAGCTGGGAGGGAGCGAACACTGAAGCTTTCTTT.

The rearrangement joins TRBV19 to TRBJ2-2, with unresolved D. CDR1 is LNHDA and CDR2 is SQIVND in the germline V gene (reference sequence). The ends were cut back, 7 bases at V and 8 bases at J, with 17 bases in the middle. This CDR3 has 14 amino acids. The CDR3 reads CASMPLRMRGELFF. CDR3 DNA: TGTGCCAGTATGCCTCTGCGGATGCGGGGGGAGCTGTTTTTT.

This chain connects TRBV30 to TRBJ2-5; 7 nucleotides line up with TRBD1. This CDR3 spans 14 amino acids. The V and J ends lost 5 bases and 5 bases, in that order; junction bases with no gene match: 11. Per the germline V gene, CDR1 is GTSNPN and CDR2 is SVGIG (reference sequence). The CDR3 reads CAWSLGTARETQYF. DNA of the CDR3: TGTGCCTGGTCCCTAGGGACAGCCCGGGAGACCCAGTACTTC. The full variable domain, with the rest looked up from reference TRBV30 and TRBJ2-5, is SQTIHQWPATLVQPVGSPLSLECTVEGTSNPNLYWYRQAAGRGLQLLFYSVGIGQISSEVPQNLSASRPQDRQFILSSKKLLLSDSGFYLCAWSLGTARETQYFGPGTRLLVL.

This rearrangement joins TRBV7-8 to TRBJ1-1, with unresolved D. This CDR3 region has 14 residues. V was pared by 3 bases and J by 1 base, with 9 bases between. Germline V gene sequence: CDR1 SGHVS, CDR2 FQNEAQ. CDR3 in amino acids: CASSFRSKNTEAFF. The DNA for the CDR3 is TGTGCCAGCAGCTTTCGGTCCAAGAACACTGAAGCTTTCTTT.

The genes are TRBV6-5 and TRBJ1-4; perhaps TRBD1 as D (5 bases). V was trimmed by 5 bases and J by 5 bases, leaving 12 bases between them. Looked up from germline, CDR1 is MNHEY and CDR2 is SVGAGI. There are 14 residues in the CDR3. The CDR3 DNA reads TGTGCCAGCAGTACCGGGACGTGGAATGAAAAACTGTTTTTT. It codes for CASSTGTWNEKLFF.

The V gene is TRBV4-3, the J gene TRBJ2-4, with a tentative D call TRBD2 (5 bases). This CDR3 spans 15 amino acids. Trimming stripped 0 bases from V and 4 bases from J, with 10 bases between. CDR1 is LGHNA, CDR2 YSLEER, per germline. The CDR3 coding sequence is TGCGCCAGCAGCCAAGATCCCAGCGGTAAAAACATTCAGTACTTC. Its protein product is CASSQDPSGKNIQYF.

The sample holds a few counts of this clone. The chain recombines TRBV5-6 with TRBJ2-1; D might be TRBD2 (5 bases). This CDR3 is built from 13 residues. The germline V gene encodes CDR1 SGHDT and CDR2 YYEEEE. The germline V and J ends were trimmed by 1 base and 10 bases, with 12 bases remaining between them. CDR3 nucleotides: TGTGCCAGCAGCTTGTCTAGCTTAGTCGAGCAGTTCTTC. Protein: CASSLSSLVEQFF.

In nucleotides, the CDR3 is TGTGCCAGCAGTTTCAATGGACGGAAGCATGGCTACACCTTC. Translation gives CASSFNGRKHGYTF. The J gene is TRBJ1-2, the V gene TRBV28; D ambiguous. Germline loops: CDR1 MDHEN, CDR2 SYDVKM. V was pared by 3 bases and J by 6 bases, with 14 bases between. The CDR3 runs to 14 residues.

The V and J genes are TRBV5-1 and TRBJ2-3; 9 nucleotides agree with TRBD2. This CDR3 has 18 residues. Germline V CDR1 and CDR2: SGHRS, YFSETQ. With V trimmed by 6 bases and J by 2 bases, 16 bases remained unmatched. CDR3 in amino acids: CASTGSPRAGGYTDTQYF. CDR3 nucleotide sequence: TGCGCCAGCACCGGAAGCCCTCGTGCGGGAGGGTACACAGATACGCAGTATTTT.

The chain links TRBV7-3 to TRBJ1-1, with 7 bases matching TRBD1. Germline CDR1 SGHTA, CDR2 FQGTGA. The trim removed 3 bases at V and 1 base at J, leaving 2 bases unmatched. There are 14 residues in the CDR3. CDR3 in amino acids: CASSLGQPNTEAFF. CDR3 nucleotides: TGTGCCAGCAGCTTGGGACAGCCGAACACTGAAGCTTTCTTT.

The rearrangement uses TRBV30 and TRBJ2-7; the match to TRBD1 covers 9 bases. The V and J ends lost 3 bases and 3 bases, in that order; junction bases with no gene match: 3. The germline V gene encodes CDR1 GTSNPN and CDR2 SVGIG (reference sequence). The CDR3 contains 13 residues. CDR3 nucleotides: TGTGCCTGGAGGCTGGGACAGGGCTACGAGCAGTACTTC. Protein: CAWRLGQGYEQYF.

The rearrangement links TRBV4-2 to TRBJ1-5, with D possibly being TRBD1 (5 bases). The ends were cut back, 1 base at V and 2 bases at J, with 12 bases in the middle. CDR3 length: 16 amino acids. CDR1 LGHNA and CDR2 YNFKEQ come from the germline V gene. CDR3 coding DNA: TGTGCCAGCAGCCAAGCTCAGGGTTACGGCAATCAGCCCCAGCATTTT. It is translated as CASSQAQGYGNQPQHF.

This chain uses TRBV23-1 with TRBJ1-4, with 7 positions matching TRBD1. TRBV23-1 is reported as an ORF; its role is uncertain. V dropped 7 bases and J dropped 16; count of bases not matched to a gene: 18. The CDR3 totals 14 residues. CDR3 region: CASTPWDRGLSRFF. CDR3 DNA: TGCGCCAGCACACCGTGGGACAGAGGACTAAGTCGGTTTTTT.

V usage is TRBV6-5 and J usage is TRBJ2-5; tentatively, D is TRBD2 (6 bases). The ends were cut back, 10 bases at V and 5 bases at J, with 17 bases in the middle. Germline V lookup: CDR1 MNHEY, CDR2 SVGAGI. CDR3 size: 13 residues. In DNA, the CDR3 is TGTGCCACCTCGCGGGGACCAGGGGAGACCCAGTACTTC. Its protein product is CATSRGPGETQYF.

The rearrangement uses TRBV4-1 and TRBJ2-3, with D hard to call. Germline CDR1 is MGHRA and CDR2 is YSYEKL. Trimming took 0 bases from V and 0 from J, leaving 7 bases between them. The CDR3 loop spans 15 amino acids. The CDR3 sequence: CASSQDTESTDTQYF. CDR3 nucleotide sequence: TGCGCCAGCAGCCAAGATACAGAGAGCACAGATACGCAGTATTTT.

This sequence joins TRBV30 and TRBJ1-5; D gene unclear. The ends were cut back, 2 bases at V and 7 bases at J, with 12 bases in the middle. The CDR3 has 13 amino acids. The germline CDR1 and CDR2 sequences are GTSNPN and SVGIG (reference sequence). CDR3 amino acids: CAWSSRSAQPQHF. CDR3 nucleotide sequence: TGTGCCTGGAGTTCCCGGAGTGCCCAGCCCCAGCATTTT.

The chain is built from TRBV29-1 and TRBJ2-7; TRBD1 matches 9 bases. J gave up 5 bases and V 7 bases, and 12 bases lay outside the gene matches. The CDR3 extends over 14 amino acids. CDR1 is SQVTM, CDR2 ANQGSEA, per germline. The CDR3 region has the DNA TGCAGCGCATCATCCGGGACAGGGCCAGACGAGCAGTACTTC. Translation gives CSASSGTGPDEQYF.

This chain connects TRBV6-5 to TRBJ2-2; the D gene could be TRBD1 or TRBD2 (5 bases each). CDR1 and CDR2 (germline): MNHEY, SVGAGI. CDR3 size: 11 residues. With 7 bases removed from V and 9 bases from J, the gap between germline ends came to 9 bases. In DNA, the CDR3 is TGTGCCAGCATCGGGGACCGGGAGCTGTTTTTT. The encoded protein is CASIGDRELFF.

The gene calls are TRBV14 and TRBJ2-3; 10 bases match TRBD2. Germline assignment: CDR1 SGHDN and CDR2 FVKESK. CDR3 length equals 17 residues. J lost 0 bases, V lost 4 bases, and 7 bases had no gene match. CDR3 DNA sequence: TGTGCCAGCAGCCTGAGGACTAGCGGTATTAGCACAGATACGCAGTATTTT. This translates into CASSLRTSGISTDTQYF.

The J gene is TRBJ2-5, the V gene TRBV15, with unresolved D. Trimming left V 1 base short and J 1 base short, with 13 bases between. CDR1 is LNHNV and CDR2 is YYDKDF in the germline V gene (reference sequence). The CDR3 loop spans 16 amino acids. CDR3 nucleotide sequence: TGTGCCACCAGCAGAGGGAAGGGTCAGGCCCAAGAGACCCAGTACTTC. This gives the protein CATSRGKGQAQETQYF.

The chain has TRBV6-1 and TRBJ2-7, with 9 bases matching TRBD2. The CDR3 has 12 residues. Trimming cost V 10 bases and J 3 bases; bases outside gene matches: 4. Looked up from germline, CDR1 is MNHNS and CDR2 is SASEGT. DNA for the CDR3: TGTGCCATAGCGGGAGCCATCTACGAGCAGTACTTC. As protein: CAIAGAIYEQYF.

The chain links TRBV5-4 to TRBJ1-2, with a tentative D call TRBD1 (5 bases). This CDR3 region has 16 residues. V was shortened by 4 bases and J by 3 bases, with 19 bases between the two germline ends. CDR1 is SGHNT and CDR2 is YYREEE in the germline V gene (reference sequence). The CDR3 loop is CASSQLEGLGDYGYTF. CDR3 coding DNA: TGTGCCAGCAGCCAACTCGAGGGGCTGGGCGACTATGGCTACACCTTC. Full variable domain (missing parts from reference TRBV5-4 and TRBJ1-2): ETGVTQSPTHLIKTRGQQVTLRCSSQSGHNTVSWYQQALGQGPQFIFQYYREEENGRGNFPPRFSGLQFPNYSSELNVNALELDDSALYLCASSQLEGLGDYGYTFGSGTRLTVV.

This clone was picked up a small number of times. The gene calls are TRBV25-1 and TRBJ2-3; D call uncertain. This CDR3 contains 13 residues. Between the trimmed V and J ends, which lost 5 bases and 2 bases, there was a span of 8 bases. The germline V gene encodes CDR1 MGHDK and CDR2 SYGVNS. The CDR3 loop reads CASSWTATDTQYF. The CDR3 nucleotides are TGTGCCAGCAGTTGGACGGCCACAGATACGCAGTATTTT.

The chain links TRBV5-8 to TRBJ1-2; no clear D. The V gene lost 0 bases and the J gene lost 4 bases, with 4 bases spanning the gap. This CDR3 region has 12 residues. Germline V CDR1 and CDR2: SGHTS, YDEGEE. Written as DNA, the CDR3 is TGTGCCAGCAGCTTGGGCGTCTATGGCTACACCTTC. Protein product: CASSLGVYGYTF.